Listed below are T cell receptor beta chains from one sample, sequenced in a study of CD8+ T cells in alopecia areata. Only in-frame clones appear in the TCRdb table, and some are missing; sequencing was by immunoSEQ multiplex PCR. The profile shows over 150,000 clones, approximately 60% of them singletons. The material was CD4+ T cells sorted from blood, obtained at week 24, from a patient treated with tofacitinib. These TCRs come from a human donor with alopecia areata. Each CDR3 is given with its conserved first and last residue. D genes are given only for firm matches. Rows give clone size only sometimes, using once, few, many, or a class for an expanded clone.

V gene: TRBV27; CDR3 length: 16; clone size: .; J gene: TRBJ2-2; D gene: TRBD1; CDR3 protein: CASSSWDRGSTGELFF; CDR3 DNA: TGTGCCAGCAGTTCTTGGGACAGGGGCTCCACCGGGGAGCTGTTTTTT
V gene: TRBV4-1; CDR3 length: 14; clone size: once; J gene: TRBJ1-4; D gene: .; CDR3 protein: CASSQSGGNEKLFF; CDR3 DNA: TGCGCCAGCAGCCAAAGCGGGGGTAATGAAAAACTGTTTTTT
V gene: TRBV5-1; CDR3 length: 14; clone size: .; J gene: TRBJ1-1; D gene: .; CDR3 protein: CASKLQDWNTEAFF; CDR3 DNA: TGCGCCAGCAAGCTCCAGGACTGGAACACTGAAGCTTTCTTT
V gene: TRBV9; CDR3 length: 13; clone size: few; J gene: TRBJ1-2; D gene: .; CDR3 protein: CASSVGGQVGYTF; CDR3 DNA: TGTGCCAGCAGCGTAGGGGGACAAGTTGGCTACACCTTC
V gene: TRBV2; CDR3 length: 14; clone size: .; J gene: TRBJ2-2; D gene: .; CDR3 protein: CASLETRVTGELFF; CDR3 DNA: TGTGCCAGCCTCGAGACCAGGGTAACCGGGGAGCTGTTTTTT
V gene: TRBV30; CDR3 length: 13; clone size: .; J gene: TRBJ2-2; D gene: .; CDR3 protein: CAWSTGHTGELFF; CDR3 DNA: TGTGCCTGGAGTACGGGGCACACCGGGGAGCTGTTTTTT
V gene: TRBV25-1; CDR3 length: 13; clone size: .; J gene: TRBJ1-1; D gene: TRBD1; CDR3 protein: CASRDRVGPEAFF; CDR3 DNA: TGTGCCAGCAGGGACAGGGTAGGTCCTGAAGCTTTCTTT
V gene: TRBV30; CDR3 length: 13; clone size: few; J gene: TRBJ2-4; D gene: .; CDR3 protein: CAWSTPGRKLKYF; CDR3 DNA: TGTGCCTGGAGTACCCCAGGGCGGAAGCTGAAGTACTTC
V gene: TRBV30; CDR3 length: 10; clone size: .; J gene: TRBJ2-5; D gene: .; CDR3 protein: CAWSGETQYF; CDR3 DNA: TGTGCCTGGAGTGGGGAGACCCAGTACTTC
V gene: TRBV6-5; CDR3 length: 14; clone size: .; J gene: TRBJ1-1; D gene: .; CDR3 protein: CASRYGTMNTEAFF; CDR3 DNA: TGTGCCAGCAGGTACGGGACTATGAACACTGAAGCTTTCTTT
V gene: TRBV7-8; CDR3 length: 15; clone size: .; J gene: TRBJ2-1; D gene: TRBD2; CDR3 protein: CASSNGTSGVHEQFF; CDR3 DNA: TGTGCCAGCAGCAACGGGACTAGCGGGGTCCATGAGCAGTTCTTC
V gene: TRBV19; CDR3 length: 14; clone size: .; J gene: TRBJ1-1; D gene: TRBD1; CDR3 protein: CASSTQGANTEAFF; CDR3 DNA: TGTGCCAGTAGTACACAGGGGGCAAACACTGAAGCTTTCTTT
V gene: TRBV29-1; CDR3 length: 14; clone size: .; J gene: TRBJ1-1; D gene: TRBD1; CDR3 protein: CSVEGRQGTTEAFF; CDR3 DNA: TGCAGCGTTGAAGGGAGACAGGGCACCACTGAAGCTTTCTTT
V gene: TRBV11-2; CDR3 length: 13; clone size: .; J gene: TRBJ1-5; D gene: .; CDR3 protein: CASSLWAEQPQHF; CDR3 DNA: TGTGCCAGCAGCTTATGGGCGGAACAGCCCCAGCATTTT
V gene: TRBV6-5; CDR3 length: 15; clone size: .; J gene: TRBJ2-1; D gene: TRBD2; CDR3 protein: CASSPSGGAGNEQFF; CDR3 DNA: TGTGCCAGCAGTCCAAGCGGGGGGGCCGGAAATGAGCAGTTCTTC
V gene: TRBV5-8; CDR3 length: 15; clone size: .; J gene: TRBJ2-7; D gene: TRBD1; CDR3 protein: CAQVQGVGSVGEQYF; CDR3 DNA: TGTGCCCAGGTTCAGGGGGTAGGATCGGTGGGCGAGCAGTACTTC
V gene: TRBV6-5; CDR3 length: 15; clone size: few; J gene: TRBJ1-1; D gene: .; CDR3 protein: CASRGRGSGPGEAFF; CDR3 DNA: TGTGCCAGCAGAGGCAGGGGAAGCGGGCCGGGGGAAGCTTTCTTT
V gene: TRBV29-1; CDR3 length: 18; clone size: .; J gene: TRBJ2-1; D gene: TRBD1; CDR3 protein: CSAGTGTGGSQAYNEQFF; CDR3 DNA: TGCAGCGCCGGAACCGGGACAGGGGGGTCCCAGGCCTACAATGAGCAGTTCTTC
V gene: TRBV5-6; CDR3 length: 13; clone size: few; J gene: TRBJ1-1; D gene: .; CDR3 protein: CASTLDIDTEAFF; CDR3 DNA: TGTGCCAGCACCCTTGATATCGACACTGAAGCTTTCTTT
V gene: TRBV5-1; CDR3 length: 14; clone size: .; J gene: TRBJ2-5; D gene: .; CDR3 protein: CASSLGGNGETQYF; CDR3 DNA: TGCGCCAGCAGCTTGGGTGGGAACGGAGAGACCCAGTACTTC
V gene: TRBV12-5; CDR3 length: 18; clone size: .; J gene: TRBJ2-4; D gene: TRBD2; CDR3 protein: CASGLVRLAGEKVNIQYF; CDR3 DNA: TGTGCTAGTGGTTTGGTAAGACTAGCGGGGGAGAAGGTAAACATTCAGTACTTC
V gene: TRBV9; CDR3 length: 14; clone size: .; J gene: TRBJ2-1; D gene: TRBD2; CDR3 protein: CASSVRGNINEQFF; CDR3 DNA: TGTGCCAGCAGCGTGCGGGGGAATATCAATGAGCAGTTCTTC
V gene: TRBV18; CDR3 length: 20; clone size: few; J gene: TRBJ1-4; D gene: TRBD1; CDR3 protein: CASSPPNSQGAFATNEKLFF; CDR3 DNA: TGTGCCAGCTCACCACCGAACTCACAGGGGGCTTTTGCAACTAATGAAAAACTGTTTTTT
V gene: TRBV29-1; CDR3 length: 14; clone size: .; J gene: TRBJ2-5; D gene: TRBD1; CDR3 protein: CSVVGQGAWETQYF; CDR3 DNA: TGCAGCGTTGTGGGGCAGGGGGCTTGGGAGACCCAGTACTTC
V gene: TRBV30; CDR3 length: 13; clone size: .; J gene: TRBJ1-1; D gene: .; CDR3 protein: CAWNLFSSAEAFF; CDR3 DNA: TGTGCCTGGAACCTCTTTTCCTCCGCTGAAGCTTTCTTT
V gene: TRBV9; CDR3 length: 14; clone size: .; J gene: TRBJ1-2; D gene: .; CDR3 protein: CASSVEEANYGYTF; CDR3 DNA: TGTGCCAGCAGCGTAGAAGAGGCGAACTATGGCTACACCTTC
V gene: TRBV19; CDR3 length: 15; clone size: .; J gene: TRBJ2-1; D gene: .; CDR3 protein: CASSIFGNSYNEQFF; CDR3 DNA: TGTGCCAGTAGTATCTTTGGGAACTCCTACAATGAGCAGTTCTTC
V gene: TRBV30; CDR3 length: 12; clone size: once; J gene: TRBJ1-1; D gene: .; CDR3 protein: CAWTLLSHEAFF; CDR3 DNA: TGTGCCTGGACCCTCCTAAGTCATGAAGCTTTCTTT
V gene: TRBV5-1; CDR3 length: 13; clone size: once; J gene: TRBJ1-5; D gene: .; CDR3 protein: CASSFDSNQPQHF; CDR3 DNA: TGCGCCAGCAGCTTTGACAGCAATCAGCCCCAGCATTTT
V gene: TRBV7-9; CDR3 length: 14; clone size: .; J gene: TRBJ1-6; D gene: .; CDR3 protein: CASSLGMGNSPLHF; CDR3 DNA: TGTGCCAGCAGCTTGGGAATGGGGAATTCACCCCTCCACTTT
V gene: TRBV30; CDR3 length: 14; clone size: .; J gene: TRBJ1-2; D gene: .; CDR3 protein: CAWSVIGLDYGYTF; CDR3 DNA: TGTGCCTGGAGTGTGATAGGGTTGGACTATGGCTACACCTTC
V gene: TRBV7-7; CDR3 length: 15; clone size: few; J gene: TRBJ2-3; D gene: .; CDR3 protein: CASSLFGTKGDTQYF; CDR3 DNA: TGTGCCAGCAGCTTATTTGGGACAAAGGGAGATACGCAGTATTTT
V gene: TRBV7-3; CDR3 length: 15; clone size: .; J gene: TRBJ2-5; D gene: .; CDR3 protein: CASSLGGGYGETQYF; CDR3 DNA: TGTGCCAGCAGCTTAGGTGGGGGCTACGGAGAGACCCAGTACTTC
V gene: TRBV11-2; CDR3 length: 15; clone size: .; J gene: TRBJ1-5; D gene: TRBD1; CDR3 protein: CASRQTGQENQPQHF; CDR3 DNA: TGTGCCAGCAGACAAACGGGACAGGAAAATCAGCCCCAGCATTTT
V gene: TRBV29-1; CDR3 length: 12; clone size: few; J gene: TRBJ1-2; D gene: .; CDR3 protein: CSVSLWGHGYTF; CDR3 DNA: TGCAGCGTATCCCTGTGGGGCCATGGCTACACCTTC
V gene: TRBV14; CDR3 length: 13; clone size: .; J gene: TRBJ2-1; D gene: .; CDR3 protein: CASSQDLNEEQFF; CDR3 DNA: TGTGCCAGCAGCCAAGATCTAAATGAGGAGCAGTTCTTC
V gene: TRBV5-1; CDR3 length: 15; clone size: .; J gene: TRBJ1-1; D gene: TRBD1; CDR3 protein: CASCSGTGMNTEAFF; CDR3 DNA: TGCGCCAGCTGCTCGGGGACAGGAATGAACACTGAAGCTTTCTTT
V gene: TRBV19; CDR3 length: 15; clone size: .; J gene: TRBJ1-2; D gene: .; CDR3 protein: CASRNTGRGPYGYTF; CDR3 DNA: TGTGCCAGTAGAAACACAGGGAGGGGCCCCTATGGCTACACCTTC
V gene: TRBV9; CDR3 length: 14; clone size: .; J gene: TRBJ2-5; D gene: .; CDR3 protein: CASSPGPWPETQYF; CDR3 DNA: TGTGCCAGCAGCCCAGGACCCTGGCCGGAGACCCAGTACTTC
V gene: TRBV5-6; CDR3 length: 14; clone size: few; J gene: TRBJ2-5; D gene: .; CDR3 protein: CASRSPGVQETQYF; CDR3 DNA: TGTGCCAGCAGATCGCCGGGAGTCCAAGAGACCCAGTACTTC
V gene: TRBV30; CDR3 length: 13; clone size: .; J gene: TRBJ1-2; D gene: .; CDR3 protein: CAWSVQGTYGYTF; CDR3 DNA: TGTGCCTGGAGTGTACAGGGAACCTATGGCTACACCTTC
V gene: TRBV7-9; CDR3 length: 13; clone size: .; J gene: TRBJ2-5; D gene: TRBD2; CDR3 protein: CASSQGSGETQYF; CDR3 DNA: TGTGCCAGCAGCCAAGGTAGCGGGGAGACCCAGTACTTC
V gene: TRBV6-5; CDR3 length: 14; clone size: .; J gene: TRBJ1-6; D gene: .; CDR3 protein: CASSLDGYNSPLHF; CDR3 DNA: TGTGCCAGCAGCCTGGACGGCTATAATTCACCCCTCCACTTT
V gene: TRBV29-1; CDR3 length: 12; clone size: .; J gene: TRBJ1-2; D gene: TRBD1; CDR3 protein: CSVDGQGGGYTF; CDR3 DNA: TGCAGCGTAGACGGACAGGGGGGCGGCTACACCTTC
V gene: TRBV20-1; CDR3 length: 11; clone size: .; J gene: TRBJ1-2; D gene: .; CDR3 protein: CSARVNYGYTF; CDR3 DNA: TGCAGTGCTAGAGTGAACTATGGCTACACCTTC
V gene: TRBV4-1; CDR3 length: 16; clone size: few; J gene: TRBJ2-1; D gene: .; CDR3 protein: CASSQGQGSSYNEQFF; CDR3 DNA: TGCGCCAGCAGCCAAGGGCAGGGGTCCTCCTACAATGAGCAGTTCTTC
V gene: TRBV29-1; CDR3 length: 13; clone size: .; J gene: TRBJ1-1; D gene: .; CDR3 protein: CSVEDTQNTEAFF; CDR3 DNA: TGCAGCGTTGAAGATACCCAGAACACTGAAGCTTTCTTT
V gene: TRBV25-1; CDR3 length: 14; clone size: few; J gene: TRBJ1-1; D gene: .; CDR3 protein: CASSDPAANTEAFF; CDR3 DNA: TGTGCCAGCAGTGATCCCGCAGCGAACACTGAAGCTTTCTTT
V gene: TRBV27; CDR3 length: 17; clone size: .; J gene: TRBJ1-5; D gene: TRBD1; CDR3 protein: CASSPPGTGNSNQPQHF; CDR3 DNA: TGTGCCAGCAGTCCGCCGGGGACAGGAAATAGCAATCAGCCCCAGCATTTT
V gene: TRBV5-1; CDR3 length: 16; clone size: .; J gene: TRBJ1-6; D gene: TRBD1; CDR3 protein: CASSNRGQGGNSPLHF; CDR3 DNA: TGCGCCAGCTCCAACAGGGGGCAAGGTGGTAATTCACCCCTCCACTTT
V gene: TRBV7-2; CDR3 length: 16; clone size: .; J gene: TRBJ2-2; D gene: .; CDR3 protein: CASSLAVALSTGELFF; CDR3 DNA: TGTGCCAGCAGCCTGGCCGTGGCGTTGAGCACCGGGGAGCTGTTTTTT
V gene: TRBV29-1; CDR3 length: 14; clone size: few; J gene: TRBJ1-1; D gene: .; CDR3 protein: CSVASDGGRWEAFF; CDR3 DNA: TGCAGCGTCGCATCCGACGGGGGGCGATGGGAAGCTTTCTTT
V gene: TRBV20-1; CDR3 length: 10; clone size: .; J gene: TRBJ2-5; D gene: .; CDR3 protein: CSTGKETQYF; CDR3 DNA: TGCAGTACAGGGAAAGAGACCCAGTACTTC
V gene: TRBV30; CDR3 length: 13; clone size: .; J gene: TRBJ1-5; D gene: .; CDR3 protein: CAWSLGLNQPQHF; CDR3 DNA: TGTGCCTGGAGTTTAGGGTTGAATCAGCCCCAGCATTTT
V gene: TRBV15; CDR3 length: 16; clone size: .; J gene: TRBJ1-1; D gene: .; CDR3 protein: CATSSRQTGGLTEAFF; CDR3 DNA: TGTGCCACCAGCAGTCGACAGACCGGAGGACTTACTGAAGCTTTCTTT
V gene: TRBV7-9; CDR3 length: 15; clone size: many; J gene: TRBJ1-6; D gene: TRBD1; CDR3 protein: CASSSRTGMGSPLHF; CDR3 DNA: TGTGCCAGCAGCTCTCGGACAGGGATGGGTTCACCCCTCCACTTT
V gene: TRBV18; CDR3 length: 15; clone size: few; J gene: TRBJ1-4; D gene: TRBD1; CDR3 protein: CASSPRDRINEKLFF; CDR3 DNA: TGTGCCAGCTCACCACGGGACAGGATTAATGAAAAACTGTTTTTT